Sequencing of this T cell receptor (beta chain) was carried out in a study of identical twins. Germline V CDR1 and CDR2: MGHDK, SYGVNS. CDR3 size: 13 residues. Trimming shortened V by 1 base and J by 9 bases, and 10 bases separated the two germline ends. Study conclusions and caveats: When twins shared out-of-frame alpha sequences, those sequences had excess low generation probability.

This clonotype was counted between two and nine times. The target antigen is unknown. With template switching, a universal primer site was added, and the cDNA carried unique molecular identifiers. TCRdb called the 5' RACE reads again in MiXCR, with one record for every CDR3 protein. The sample yields some 570,000 distinct CDR3 sequences, about a fifth seen once. These sequences were also reported in another study, on yellow fever vaccine responses in identical twins. As that report states: Twins' vaccine T cell response reportedly seemed partly convergent, partly personalized.

The chain couples TRBV25-1 to TRBJ1-5; no reliable D call. Sample: CD4+ T cells sorted from blood. This sequence was found in a young woman in good health. The CDR3 loop is CASSESGKVPQHF. The CDR3 coding sequence is TGTGCCAGCAGTGAATCTGGGAAGGTGCCCCAGCATTTT.